The sequence of this TCR beta chain was determined in a study of CD8 T cells in ankylosing spondylitis. V shed 5 bases and J shed 0 bases, with 5 bases lying between them. The CDR3 extends over 12 amino acids. Per germline, CDR1 LGHNA and CDR2 YNFKEQ. The sample holds many counts of this clonotype. Its antigen remains unidentified. Libraries for TCR beta were made by quantitative 5'-RACE with molecular barcodes. One entry per CDR3 protein results from TCRdb running MiXCR on the 5' RACE reads. The repertoire has just under 550,000 distinct CDR3 sequences, roughly 13% of them found once; the top ten carry almost 7%. Study observations and caveats: A motif of seven or eight highly homologous TCR beta variants was seen as apparently characteristic of ankylosing spondylitis blood. Reactive arthritis synovial fluid and blood were previously reported to contain some motif variants.

Sequenced sample: blood, either unsorted or a sorted T cell fraction (not recorded which). The clonotype comes from a male donor with ankylosing spondylitis. The chain couples TRBV4-2 to TRBJ2-7; a possible D gene is TRBD2 (5 bases). In DNA form, the CDR3 reads TGTGCCAGCAGCACTAGCTCCTACGAGCAGTACTTC. Its protein is CASSTSSYEQYF.